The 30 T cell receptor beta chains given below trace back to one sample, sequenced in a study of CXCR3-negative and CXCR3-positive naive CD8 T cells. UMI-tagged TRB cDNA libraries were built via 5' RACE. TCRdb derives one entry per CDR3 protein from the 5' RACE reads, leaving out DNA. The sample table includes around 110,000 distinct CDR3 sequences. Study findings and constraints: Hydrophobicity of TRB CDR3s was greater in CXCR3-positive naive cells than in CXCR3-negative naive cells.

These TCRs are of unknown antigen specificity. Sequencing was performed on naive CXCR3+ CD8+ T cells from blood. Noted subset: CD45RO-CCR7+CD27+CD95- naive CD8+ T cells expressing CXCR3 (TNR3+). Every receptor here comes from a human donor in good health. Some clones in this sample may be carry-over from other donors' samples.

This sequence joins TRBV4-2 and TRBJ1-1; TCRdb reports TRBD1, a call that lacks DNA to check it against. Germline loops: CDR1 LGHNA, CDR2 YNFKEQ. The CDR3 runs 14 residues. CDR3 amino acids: CASSQDWTNTEAFF.

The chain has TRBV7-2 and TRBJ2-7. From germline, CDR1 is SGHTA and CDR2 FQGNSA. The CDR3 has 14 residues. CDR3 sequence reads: CASSLWSLTEEQYF. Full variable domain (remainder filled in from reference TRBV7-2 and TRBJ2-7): GAGVSQSPSNKVTEKGKDVELRCDPISGHTALYWYRQSLGQGLEFLIYFQGNSAPDKSGLPSDRFSAERTGGSVSTLTIQRTQQEDSAVYLCASSLWSLTEEQYFGPGTRLTVT.

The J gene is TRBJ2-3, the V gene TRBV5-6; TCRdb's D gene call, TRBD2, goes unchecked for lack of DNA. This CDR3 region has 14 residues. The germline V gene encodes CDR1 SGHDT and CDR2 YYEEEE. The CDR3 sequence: CASSLPGPMDTQYF.

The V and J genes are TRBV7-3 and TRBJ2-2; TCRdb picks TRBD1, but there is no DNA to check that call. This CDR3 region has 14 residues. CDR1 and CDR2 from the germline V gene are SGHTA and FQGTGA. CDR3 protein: CASSPAAGGGELFF. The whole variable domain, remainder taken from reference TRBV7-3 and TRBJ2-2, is GAGVSQTPSNKVTEKGKYVELRCDPISGHTALYWYRQSLGQGPEFLIYFQGTGAADDSGLPNDRFFAVRPEGSVSTLKIQRTERGDSAVYLCASSPAAGGGELFFGEGSRLTVL.

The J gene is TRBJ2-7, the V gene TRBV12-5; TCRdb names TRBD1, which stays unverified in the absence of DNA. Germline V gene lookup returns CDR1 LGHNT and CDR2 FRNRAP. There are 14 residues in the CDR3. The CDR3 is CASGPGTGSHEQYF.

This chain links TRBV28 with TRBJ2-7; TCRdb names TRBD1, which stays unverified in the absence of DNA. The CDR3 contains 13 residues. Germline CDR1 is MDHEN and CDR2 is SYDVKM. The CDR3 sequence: CASGSGATYEQYF. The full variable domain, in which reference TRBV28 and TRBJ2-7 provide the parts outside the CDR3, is DVKVTQSSRYLVKRTGEKVFLECVQDMDHENMFWYRQDPGLGLRLIYFSYDVKMKEKGDIPEGYSVSREKKERFSLILESASTNQTSMYLCASGSGATYEQYFGPGTRLTVT.

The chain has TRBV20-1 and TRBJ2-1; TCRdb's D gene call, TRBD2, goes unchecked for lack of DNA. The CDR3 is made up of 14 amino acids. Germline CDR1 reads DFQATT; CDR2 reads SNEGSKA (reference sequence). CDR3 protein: CSADSGGPYNEQFF.

The CDR3 is CSVGAQASSYNEQFF. The gene calls are TRBV29-1 and TRBJ2-1. The CDR3 is made up of 15 amino acids. Germline lookup yields CDR1 SQVTM and CDR2 ANQGSEA.

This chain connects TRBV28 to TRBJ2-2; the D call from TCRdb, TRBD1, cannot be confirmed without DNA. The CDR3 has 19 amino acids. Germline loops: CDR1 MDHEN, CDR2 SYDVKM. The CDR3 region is CASSLFFTPGPLNTGELFF.

The CDR3 sequence is CASSLGQVYNEQFF. V gene TRBV6-2 or TRBV6-3 combines with J gene TRBJ2-1; TCRdb's D call, TRBD1, is unchecked because there is no DNA. CDR3 length: 14 residues. The V gene's germline CDR1 is MNHEY and CDR2 SVGEGT.

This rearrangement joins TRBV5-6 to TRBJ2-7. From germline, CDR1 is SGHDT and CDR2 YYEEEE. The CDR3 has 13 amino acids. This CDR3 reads CASSPRGHLEQYF. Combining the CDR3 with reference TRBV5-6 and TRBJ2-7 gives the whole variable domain DAGVTQSPTHLIKTRGQQVTLRCSPKSGHDTVSWYQQALGQGPQFIFQYYEEEERQRGNFPDRFSGHQFPNYSSELNVNALLLGDSALYLCASSPRGHLEQYFGPGTRLTVT.

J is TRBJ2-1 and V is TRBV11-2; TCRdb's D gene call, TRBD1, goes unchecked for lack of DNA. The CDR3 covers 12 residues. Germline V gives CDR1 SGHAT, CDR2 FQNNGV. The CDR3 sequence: CASSAPRDDRFF.

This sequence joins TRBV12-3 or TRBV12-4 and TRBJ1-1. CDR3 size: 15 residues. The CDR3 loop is CASSPLELQNTEAFF.

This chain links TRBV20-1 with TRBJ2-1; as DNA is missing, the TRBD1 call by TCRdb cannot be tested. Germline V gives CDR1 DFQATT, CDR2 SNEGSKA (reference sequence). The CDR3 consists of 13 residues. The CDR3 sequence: CSAKQSPNGEQFF.

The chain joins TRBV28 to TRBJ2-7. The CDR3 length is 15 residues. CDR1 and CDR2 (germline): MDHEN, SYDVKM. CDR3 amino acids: CASSLLEISSYEQYF.

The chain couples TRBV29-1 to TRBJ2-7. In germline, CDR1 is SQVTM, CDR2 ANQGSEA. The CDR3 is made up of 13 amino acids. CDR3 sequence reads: CSVFTSSSYEQYF.

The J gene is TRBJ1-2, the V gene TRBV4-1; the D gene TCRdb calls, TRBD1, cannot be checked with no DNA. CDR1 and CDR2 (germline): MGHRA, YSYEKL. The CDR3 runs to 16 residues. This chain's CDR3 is CASSPHPQGDSYGYTF.

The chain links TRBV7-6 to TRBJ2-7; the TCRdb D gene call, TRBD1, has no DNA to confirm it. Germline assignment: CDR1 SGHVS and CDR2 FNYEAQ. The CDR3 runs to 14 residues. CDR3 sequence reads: CASSAATGTYEQYF. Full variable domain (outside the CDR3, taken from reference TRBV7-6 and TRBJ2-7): GAGVSQSPRYKVTKRGQDVALRCDPISGHVSLYWYRQALGQGPEFLTYFNYEAQQDKSGLPNDRFSAERPEGSISTLTIQRTEQRDSAMYRCASSAATGTYEQYFGPGTRLTVT.

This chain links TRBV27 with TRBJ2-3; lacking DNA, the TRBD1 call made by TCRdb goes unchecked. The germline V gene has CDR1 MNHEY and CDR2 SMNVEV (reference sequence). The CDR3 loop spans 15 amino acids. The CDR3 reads CASSPRDRFTDTQYF.

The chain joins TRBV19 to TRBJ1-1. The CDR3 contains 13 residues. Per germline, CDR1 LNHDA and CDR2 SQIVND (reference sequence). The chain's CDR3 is CASIGLGLFEAFF.

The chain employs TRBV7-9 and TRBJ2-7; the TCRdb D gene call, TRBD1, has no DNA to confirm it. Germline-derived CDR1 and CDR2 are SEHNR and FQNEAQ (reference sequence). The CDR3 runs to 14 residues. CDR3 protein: CASSLGTGRNEQYF.

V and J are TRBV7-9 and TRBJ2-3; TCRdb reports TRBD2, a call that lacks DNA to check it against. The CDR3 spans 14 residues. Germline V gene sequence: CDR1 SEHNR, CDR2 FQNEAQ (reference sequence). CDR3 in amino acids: CASTSGTSTDTQYF.

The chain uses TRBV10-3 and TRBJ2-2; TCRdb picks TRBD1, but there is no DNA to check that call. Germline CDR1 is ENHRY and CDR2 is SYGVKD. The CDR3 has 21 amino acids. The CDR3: CAISESRGGTGAAANTGELFF.

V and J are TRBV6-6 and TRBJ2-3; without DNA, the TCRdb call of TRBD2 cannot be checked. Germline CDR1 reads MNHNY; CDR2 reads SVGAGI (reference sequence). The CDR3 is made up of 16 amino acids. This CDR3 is CASTETSGDLTDTQYF.

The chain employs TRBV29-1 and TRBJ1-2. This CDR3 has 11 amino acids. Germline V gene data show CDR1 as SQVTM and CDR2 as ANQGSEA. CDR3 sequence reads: CSVEDLQGYTF.

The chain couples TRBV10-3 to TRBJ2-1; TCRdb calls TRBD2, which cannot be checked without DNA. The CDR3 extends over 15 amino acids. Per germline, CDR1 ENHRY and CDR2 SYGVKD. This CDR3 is CAISESGSSYNEQFF.

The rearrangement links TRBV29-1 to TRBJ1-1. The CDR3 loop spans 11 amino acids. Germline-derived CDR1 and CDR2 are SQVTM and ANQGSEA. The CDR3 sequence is CSVEEQTEAFF.

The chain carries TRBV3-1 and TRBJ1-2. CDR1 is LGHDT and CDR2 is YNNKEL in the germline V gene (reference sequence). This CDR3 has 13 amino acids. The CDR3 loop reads CASSQSWESVLGF.

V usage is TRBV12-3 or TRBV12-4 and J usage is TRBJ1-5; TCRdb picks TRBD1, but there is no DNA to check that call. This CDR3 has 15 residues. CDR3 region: CASSPWDVGNQPQHF.

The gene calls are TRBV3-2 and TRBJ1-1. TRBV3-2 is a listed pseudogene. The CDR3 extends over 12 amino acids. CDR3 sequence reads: CASSQVCRRAFF.